This T cell receptor beta chain was recovered during a study of cytomegalovirus exposure and HLA in healthy donors. Study observations and caveats: Later, an analysis showed that TCR beta chains associated with HLA were more clonally expanded than others that were equally common. CMV serostatus was the sole immune exposure data available. In a later analysis, a genetic analysis reported fewer productive-TCR N-insertions in an Asian-associated ancestry cluster than the cohort average.

Trimming cost V 8 bases and J 6 bases; bases outside gene matches: 7. This CDR3 has 14 amino acids. Germline V gives CDR1 MNHEY, CDR2 SVGAGI. With respect to this clone: As yet, its antigen is unknown.

The PCR made use of 60 Vbeta and 13 Jbeta primers. Libraries were prepared by immunoSEQ multiplex PCR; TCRdb keeps only in-frame clonotypes and omits some of them. The data hold 130,000 or so clones, with around 75% observed a single time. The sequence was obtained from a man aged 35 to 55 in good health and CMV-seronegative. V and J are TRBV6-5 and TRBJ1-6; 7 bases fit TRBD1. Material for sequencing was PBMCs. CDR3 coding DNA: TGTGCCAGCTGGAAGGGACAGTCTAATTCACCCCTCCACTTT. It codes for CASWKGQSNSPLHF.